The 31 T cell receptor beta chains below all came from one sample that was sequenced in a study of blood T cell repertoires in COVID-19. Profiled with immunoSEQ multiplex PCR; TCRdb holds only in-frame clones, not every one. The sample carries over 75,000 clones, around three quarters recorded once. Sequencing was performed on peripheral blood. The receptors originated from a man between 50 and 59 years old who had recovered from COVID-19.

DNA of the CDR3: TGCGCCAGCAGCTCGCTGACAGGAAGTGGCTACACCTTC. Residues: CASSSLTGSGYTF. The gene calls are TRBV5-1 and TRBJ1-2; maybe TRBD1 (6 bases). This CDR3 region has 13 residues. The V gene lost 3 bases and the J gene lost 7 bases, with 13 bases spanning the gap. Germline V lookup: CDR1 SGHRS, CDR2 YFSETQ.

This sequence joins TRBV6-5 and TRBJ1-5; possibly TRBD1 for D (5 bases). The CDR3 spans 15 residues. Per the germline V gene, CDR1 is MNHEY and CDR2 is SVGAGI. Trimming stripped 4 bases from V and 0 bases from J, with 10 bases between. The CDR3, as DNA: TGTGCCAGCAGTTTTAAGGGGAATAGCAATCAGCCCCAGCATTTT. Its translation: CASSFKGNSNQPQHF.

This clone has just a few counts. The V call is TRBV29-1, the J call TRBJ1-1, with D unresolved. Germline V lookup: CDR1 SQVTM, CDR2 ANQGSEA. Trimming pared 7 bases from V and 5 bases from J, leaving 11 bases between. This CDR3 comprises 11 residues. CDR3 coding DNA: TGCAGCGCATGGGAGGGTACTGAAGCTTTCTTT. Amino acid sequence: CSAWEGTEAFF. The entire variable domain, with the rest obtained from reference TRBV29-1 and TRBJ1-1, is as follows: SAVISQKPSRDICQRGTSLTIQCQVDSQVTMMFWYRQQPGQSLTLIATANQGSEATYESGFVIDKFPISRPNLTFSTLTVSNMSPEDSSIYLCSAWEGTEAFFGQGTRLTVV.

The genes are TRBV19 and TRBJ1-5; D gene uncertain. Per germline, CDR1 LNHDA and CDR2 SQIVND (reference sequence). The CDR3 is 14 residues long. Trimming cost V 5 bases and J 0 bases, with 8 bases left between them. In DNA form, the CDR3 reads TGTGCCAGTAGTGTACAAGTTAGCAATCAGCCCCAGCATTTT. Translating gives CASSVQVSNQPQHF.

The V and J genes are TRBV12-5 and TRBJ2-5; no definite D call. With 3 bases removed from V and 5 bases from J, the gap between germline ends came to 4 bases. In germline, CDR1 is LGHNT, CDR2 FRNRAP. The CDR3 runs to 11 residues. This CDR3 is CASGLAETQYF. CDR3 in DNA: TGTGCTAGTGGTTTAGCGGAGACCCAGTACTTC.

The chain employs TRBV4-2 and TRBJ2-1, with a possible D match to TRBD2 (7 bases). V lost 0 bases and J lost 6, with 15 bases in between. Germline-derived CDR1 and CDR2 are LGHNA and YNFKEQ. The CDR3 covers 16 residues. CDR3 coding DNA: TGTGCCAGCAGCCAAGAAGGAGGGGGGGCTTTCAATGAGCAGTTCTTC. This codes for CASSQEGGGAFNEQFF.

The chain combines TRBV27 with TRBJ1-1; D is undetermined. The V and J ends lost 0 bases and 1 base respectively, with 9 bases between them. CDR3 length: 15 residues. The germline V gene encodes CDR1 MNHEY and CDR2 SMNVEV (reference sequence). CDR3 protein: CASSLSPGTNTEAFF. CDR3 nucleotide sequence: TGTGCCAGCAGTTTATCCCCAGGAACGAACACTGAAGCTTTCTTT.

This clone was observed a handful of times. The chain recombines TRBV7-2 with TRBJ1-3, with 7 nucleotides matching TRBD1. CDR3 length: 19 residues. Trimming cost V 5 bases and J 0 bases; bases outside gene matches: 16. Germline CDR1 and CDR2: SGHTA and FQGNSA. CDR3 DNA: TGTGCCAGCAGCCGGAGAGGGCAGGGGGTGACGAGCTCTGGAAACACCATATATTTT. This sequence encodes CASSRRGQGVTSSGNTIYF.

V gene TRBV7-2 combines with J gene TRBJ2-1; 8 bases map to TRBD2. The trim removed 5 bases at V and 6 bases at J, leaving 9 bases unmatched. Germline CDR1 is SGHTA and CDR2 is FQGNSA. The CDR3 contains 15 residues. As DNA, the CDR3 is TGTGCCAGCAGCCCCGGGACTAGAAGTAGCAATGAGCAGTTCTTC. Protein: CASSPGTRSSNEQFF. Full variable domain (missing parts from reference TRBV7-2 and TRBJ2-1): GAGVSQSPSNKVTEKGKDVELRCDPISGHTALYWYRQSLGQGLEFLIYFQGNSAPDKSGLPSDRFSAERTGGSVSTLTIQRTQQEDSAVYLCASSPGTRSSNEQFFGPGTRLTVL.

The rearrangement uses TRBV7-3 and TRBJ2-6, with D hard to call. The CDR3 runs to 16 residues. The V gene's germline CDR1 is SGHTA and CDR2 FQGTGA. Trimming pared 1 base from V and 0 bases from J, leaving 7 bases between. CDR3 nucleotides: TGTGCCAGCAGCTTAAGTTCGAGCTCTGGGGCCAACGTCCTGACTTTC. Protein product: CASSLSSSSGANVLTF.

The V gene is TRBV2, the J gene TRBJ1-4; possibly TRBD1 for D (5 bases). CDR3 length: 13 amino acids. V was clipped by 4 bases and J by 5 bases, with 8 bases between them. Germline-derived CDR1 and CDR2 are SNHLY and FYNNEI. For the CDR3, the DNA is TGTGCCAGCAGTGGACAGACCAATGAAAAACTGTTTTTT. Encoded protein: CASSGQTNEKLFF.

This clone was picked up a small number of times. Other DNA variants within this sample encode the same CDR3. The chain recombines TRBV10-3 with TRBJ2-7; no clear D gene. V was trimmed by 0 bases and J by 4 bases, leaving 4 bases between them. Germline CDR1 is ENHRY and CDR2 is SYGVKD. The CDR3 has 12 amino acids. As DNA, the CDR3 is TGTGCCATCAGTGAGTCAGCTTACGAGCAGTACTTC. This sequence encodes CAISESAYEQYF.

The gene calls are TRBV27 and TRBJ2-1; TRBD2 might be the D (6 bases). Germline CDR1 MNHEY, CDR2 SMNVEV (reference sequence). The length of the CDR3 is 15 residues. Trimming removed 6 bases from V and 3 bases from J, with 15 bases in between. For the CDR3, the DNA is TGTGCCAGCAGCCGACCTAGCGCAAACTACAATGAGCAGTTCTTC. Translated: CASSRPSANYNEQFF.

This chain connects TRBV24-1 to TRBJ1-2, with 8 bases aligning to TRBD1. The CDR3 is 15 amino acids. CDR1 is KGHDR and CDR2 is SFDVKD in the germline V gene. Trimming cost V 3 bases and J 8 bases; bases outside gene matches: 10. The CDR3 reads CATSDNRGTVGGYTF. CDR3 DNA: TGTGCCACCAGTGATAACAGGGGGACGGTAGGCGGCTACACCTTC.

This sequence joins TRBV5-1 and TRBJ2-2; the match to TRBD2 covers 10 bases. The CDR3 consists of 15 residues. Germline values: CDR1 SGHRS, CDR2 YFSETQ. V trimming: 0 bases; J trimming: 9 bases; junction bases outside the gene matches: 5. The CDR3 sequence is CASSLVLAGVRELFF. Written as DNA, the CDR3 is TGCGCCAGCAGCTTGGTGCTAGCGGGAGTCCGGGAGCTGTTTTTT.

By proportion, this clone is medium-sized. The V gene is TRBV6-1, the J gene TRBJ1-5; D is possibly TRBD1 (6 bases). Germline lookup yields CDR1 MNHNS and CDR2 SASEGT. The V and J ends lost 4 bases and 2 bases respectively, with 15 bases between them. The CDR3 runs to 16 residues. The DNA of the CDR3 is TGTGCCAGCAGTGGCAATATACAGGGACGCAATCAGCCCCAGCATTTT. Encoded protein: CASSGNIQGRNQPQHF.

This chain uses TRBV9 with TRBJ1-5; D may be TRBD1 (5 bases). CDR3 length: 15 residues. Per the germline V gene, CDR1 is SGDLS and CDR2 is YYNGEE. The V end was cut by 3 bases, the J end by 0 bases, with 10 bases between. The CDR3 nucleotides read TGTGCCAGCAGCGCCCAGGGTTATAGCAATCAGCCCCAGCATTTT. Its protein product is CASSAQGYSNQPQHF.

The J gene is TRBJ1-6, the V gene TRBV19; D gene unclear. Trimming removed 1 base at V and 7 bases at J, with 14 bases between. Per the germline V gene, CDR1 is LNHDA and CDR2 is SQIVND (reference sequence). The CDR3 is 16 amino acids. CDR3 amino acids: CASSIVATARNSPLHF. As DNA, the CDR3 is TGTGCCAGTAGTATAGTGGCTACGGCTAGGAATTCACCCCTCCACTTT.

The chain has TRBV27 and TRBJ2-1; TRBD2 matches 10 bases. After removal of 5 bases from V and 5 bases from J, the junction contained 9 bases not matched to a gene. Germline-derived CDR1 and CDR2 are MNHEY and SMNVEV (reference sequence). The CDR3 covers 16 residues. The chain's CDR3 is CASSPRRTSGDNEQFF. The CDR3 DNA reads as TGTGCCAGCAGTCCCCGACGCACTAGCGGGGACAATGAGCAGTTCTTC.

The chain combines TRBV5-1 with TRBJ2-3; the D is unclear. This CDR3 spans 15 amino acids. Germline lookup yields CDR1 SGHRS and CDR2 YFSETQ. With 4 bases removed from V and 3 bases from J, the gap between germline ends came to 15 bases. The CDR3, as DNA: TGCGCCAGCAGCAGACTGACTCCTGCTACAGATACGCAGTATTTT. It specifies CASSRLTPATDTQYF.

The chain uses TRBV28 and TRBJ2-6, with 7 nucleotides matching TRBD1. Germline CDR1 and CDR2: MDHEN and SYDVKM. The trim removed 4 bases at V and 1 base at J, leaving 1 base unmatched. This CDR3 is 15 amino acids long. In DNA form, the CDR3 reads TGTGCCAGCAGTTCAGGGGGATCTGGGGCCAACGTCCTGACTTTC. Protein product: CASSSGGSGANVLTF.

The chain recombines TRBV11-2 with TRBJ2-2; 8 bases agree with TRBD1. CDR1 SGHAT and CDR2 FQNNGV come from the germline V gene. J lost 6 bases, V lost 6 bases, and 6 bases had no gene match. This CDR3 region has 14 residues. CDR3 sequence (DNA): TGTGCCAGCAGGCTAACAGGGGGTCCCGGGGAGCTGTTTTTT. It codes for CASRLTGGPGELFF.

The rearrangement uses TRBV7-2 and TRBJ2-1, with 12 positions matching TRBD2. The CDR3 totals 15 residues. Per germline, CDR1 SGHTA and CDR2 FQGNSA. J was trimmed by 9 bases and V by 4 bases; bases with no gene match: 7. For the CDR3, the DNA is TGTGCCAGCAGCTCCCGACTAGCGGGAGTGGTTGAGCAGTTCTTC. Amino acids: CASSSRLAGVVEQFF.

This sequence joins TRBV27 and TRBJ2-2; D remains unclear. Germline V gene data show CDR1 as MNHEY and CDR2 as SMNVEV (reference sequence). This CDR3 contains 16 residues. The V and J ends lost 0 bases and 1 base respectively, with 9 bases between them. The CDR3 reads CASSLSSSQNTGELFF. The CDR3 DNA is TGTGCCAGCAGTTTATCGAGTTCTCAGAACACCGGGGAGCTGTTTTTT.

The rearrangement links TRBV7-2 to TRBJ2-3; 12 bases map to TRBD2. Germline V gene lookup returns CDR1 SGHTA and CDR2 FQGNSA. The trim removed 8 bases at V and 3 bases at J, leaving 3 bases unmatched. This CDR3 is 14 amino acids long. The CDR3 is CASRLAGVTDTQYF. Here the CDR3 DNA reads TGTGCCAGCCGACTAGCGGGAGTTACAGATACGCAGTATTTT.

The J gene is TRBJ1-3, the V gene TRBV9; D may be TRBD1 (5 bases). This CDR3 is 14 amino acids long. The V and J ends lost 2 bases and 7 bases respectively, with 13 bases between them. Germline loops: CDR1 SGDLS, CDR2 YYNGEE. The CDR3: CASSVGQGSNTIYF. The CDR3, as DNA: TGTGCCAGCAGCGTCGGGCAGGGTAGCAACACCATATATTTT.

CDR3 sequence reads: CASSPGLIEGDTQYF. The CDR3 nucleotides are TGTGCCAGCAGCCCCGGCCTTATCGAGGGAGATACGCAGTATTTT. This chain connects TRBV9 to TRBJ2-3; the D gene is possibly TRBD2 (5 bases). Trimming cost V 4 bases and J 5 bases, with 17 bases left between them. Germline V gene data show CDR1 as SGDLS and CDR2 as YYNGEE. The CDR3 is made up of 15 amino acids.

The chain joins TRBV3-1 (or the pseudogene TRBV3-2) to TRBJ1-1; 10 positions agree with TRBD1. Trimming removed 1 base from V and 2 bases from J; junction bases left unmatched: 10. The CDR3 runs 18 residues. CDR1 LGHDT and CDR2 YNNKEL come from the germline V gene (reference sequence). CDR3 nucleotides: TGTGCCAGCAGCCAAGGTCCGGGACAGGGGACCCCTAACACTGAAGCTTTCTTT. Protein product: CASSQGPGQGTPNTEAFF.

This chain links TRBV2 with TRBJ1-6; 10 bases align to TRBD1. The CDR3 extends over 16 amino acids. CDR1 SNHLY and CDR2 FYNNEI come from the germline V gene. V trimming: 5 bases; J trimming: 2 bases; junction bases outside the gene matches: 3. Here the CDR3 reads CASSLDRGTYNSPLHF. CDR3 in DNA: TGTGCCAGCAGTTTGGACAGGGGGACCTATAATTCACCCCTCCACTTT.

This clone was counted between two and nine times. The chain is built from TRBV5-1 and TRBJ1-2, with 9 bases fitting TRBD1. The germline gives CDR1 SGHRS, CDR2 YFSETQ. After removal of 3 bases from V and 7 bases from J, the junction contained 19 bases not matched to a gene. The CDR3 is made up of 18 amino acids. The CDR3 region has the DNA TGCGCCAGCAGCTCCTTCCAACCGGGACAGGGCCCCTTGGGTGGCTACACCTTC. It is translated as CASSSFQPGQGPLGGYTF.

This clone was recorded only once. V usage is TRBV9 and J usage is TRBJ1-4; D call uncertain. The germline CDR1 and CDR2 sequences are SGDLS and YYNGEE. The ends were cut back, 6 bases at V and 6 bases at J, with 15 bases in the middle. This CDR3 has 14 residues. CDR3 residues: CASTPLPQDEKLFF. The CDR3 bases are TGTGCCAGCACCCCCCTACCGCAGGATGAAAAACTGTTTTTT.